The 23 T cell receptor beta chains reported below all come from one sample, sequenced in a study of cytomegalovirus exposure and HLA in healthy donors. 60 Vbeta and 13 Jbeta primers were used in PCR. Clones were read by immunoSEQ multiplex PCR, and TCRdb kept only the in-frame ones, dropping some. The sample contains about 130,000 clones, roughly 78% of which appear only once. Sequenced sample: PBMCs. The receptors come from a man aged 25-45 years in good health and CMV-seropositive.

The V gene is TRBV7-8, the J gene TRBJ2-7, with 9 positions matching TRBD1. The germline CDR1 and CDR2 sequences are SGHVS and FQNEAQ. V lost 3 bases to trimming and J lost 2 bases; unmatched junction nucleotides: 2. The CDR3 sequence is 14 residues long. CDR3 nucleotides: TGTGCCAGCAGCTTTGGGACAGGGCCCTACGAGCAGTACTTC. This codes for CASSFGTGPYEQYF.

The chain links TRBV9 to TRBJ2-1, with a weak D call TRBD2 (5 bases). The CDR3 covers 14 residues. The germline V gene encodes CDR1 SGDLS and CDR2 YYNGEE. The V and J ends lost 0 bases and 9 bases respectively, with 13 bases between them. CDR3 nucleotides: TGTGCCAGCAGCGTAGGGTTAGGAGAGGGTGAGCAGTTCTTC. This encodes CASSVGLGEGEQFF. The entire variable domain, with the rest obtained from reference TRBV9 and TRBJ2-1, is as follows: DSGVTQTPKHLITATGQRVTLRCSPRSGDLSVYWYQQSLDQGLQFLIQYYNGEERAKGNILERFSAQQFPDLHSELNLSSLELGDSALYFCASSVGLGEGEQFFGPGTRLTVL.

CDR3 DNA sequence: TGTGCCAGCAGCGGACGGACTAGCGGGTTAGGGGAGACCCAGTACTTC. Translation gives CASSGRTSGLGETQYF. This chain links TRBV9 with TRBJ2-5; 11 nucleotides align to TRBD2. Losses at the gene ends were 3 bases for V and 5 bases for J; bases not matched to a gene: 9. Germline assignment: CDR1 SGDLS and CDR2 YYNGEE. The CDR3 loop spans 16 amino acids.

CDR3 loop: CASSLDLRGRLAQHF. CDR3 DNA sequence: TGCGCCAGCAGCTTGGATCTCAGGGGGCGTTTGGCCCAGCATTTT. The J gene is TRBJ1-5, the V gene TRBV5-1, with 8 bases fitting TRBD1. The CDR3 extends over 15 amino acids. The V and J ends lost 0 bases and 11 bases, in that order; junction bases with no gene match: 10. Germline lookup yields CDR1 SGHRS and CDR2 YFSETQ.

This chain uses TRBV13 with TRBJ2-7; 9 bases align to TRBD1. Per the germline V gene, CDR1 is PRHDT and CDR2 is FYEKMQ (reference sequence). After removal of 4 bases from V and 2 bases from J, the junction contained 6 bases not matched to a gene. The CDR3 covers 15 residues. Here the CDR3 DNA reads TGTGCCAGCAGCTCAACAGGGGACAGGGCCTACGAGCAGTACTTC. Translating it yields CASSSTGDRAYEQYF.

The rearrangement joins TRBV9 to TRBJ1-3; D uncertain. This CDR3 spans 14 amino acids. Germline CDR1 reads SGDLS; CDR2 reads YYNGEE. Trimming removed 4 bases from V and 0 bases from J, with 8 bases in between. CDR3 sequence reads: CASSPHGSGNTIYF. In DNA form, the CDR3 reads TGTGCCAGCAGCCCTCACGGCTCTGGAAACACCATATATTTT.

This clone has only one observation. The rearrangement links TRBV9 to TRBJ2-2; 9 nucleotides align to TRBD1. The CDR3 has 17 amino acids. The V gene's germline CDR1 is SGDLS and CDR2 YYNGEE. V shed 0 bases and J 1 base; nucleotides not matched to a gene: 4. DNA for the CDR3: TGTGCCAGCAGCGTAGATTTGGGACAGGGGAACACCGGGGAGCTGTTTTTT. Translated: CASSVDLGQGNTGELFF.

The chain is built from TRBV25-1 and TRBJ2-5, with D perhaps TRBD2 (6 bases). V lost 9 bases to trimming and J lost 2 bases, with 10 bases between them. There are 12 residues in the CDR3. Germline V gene sequence: CDR1 MGHDK, CDR2 SYGVNS. The CDR3 DNA follows: TGTGCCAGGATGACTAGTCAAGAGACCCAGTACTTC. Amino acid sequence: CARMTSQETQYF.

The rearrangement links TRBV28 to TRBJ2-5, with 7 bases fitting TRBD1. CDR3 length: 15 amino acids. Germline lookup yields CDR1 MDHEN and CDR2 SYDVKM. V dropped 3 bases and J dropped 5; count of bases not matched to a gene: 9. CDR3 DNA: TGTGCCAGCAGTTTGACAGGGAGAGCTTGGGAGACCCAGTACTTC. Its translation: CASSLTGRAWETQYF.

This chain links TRBV5-1 with TRBJ2-7; TRBD2 matches at 9 bases. CDR3 size: 17 residues. V lost 3 bases, J lost 7 bases, and 17 bases stayed unmatched. CDR1 and CDR2 from the germline V gene are SGHRS and YFSETQ. The CDR3 region has the DNA TGCGCCAGCAGCTCCATGTGGCTAGCGGGGTCCCCCCTGGAGCAGTACTTC. As protein: CASSSMWLAGSPLEQYF.

This clone has only a few counts. This chain uses TRBV29-1 with TRBJ1-5; D remains unclear. CDR3 size: 13 residues. Germline-derived CDR1 and CDR2 are SQVTM and ANQGSEA. V lost 3 bases and J 7 bases, leaving 13 bases between the germline ends. This CDR3 reads CSVEPQVGQPQHF. The CDR3 DNA is TGCAGCGTTGAGCCCCAGGTTGGACAGCCCCAGCATTTT.

The chain recombines TRBV27 with TRBJ2-7, with 7 bases lining up with TRBD1. Germline lookup yields CDR1 MNHEY and CDR2 SMNVEV (reference sequence). CDR3 size: 15 residues. Trimming at V came to 5 bases and at J to 4 bases, leaving 11 bases not matched to a gene. The CDR3 nucleotides are TGTGCCAGCAGTCCGACCGACAGGGCCCCTTACGAGCAGTACTTC. This encodes CASSPTDRAPYEQYF.

The V and J genes are TRBV10-3 and TRBJ2-7; 11 bases agree with TRBD2. With V trimmed by 8 bases and J by 4 bases, 4 bases remained unmatched. Per the germline V gene, CDR1 is ENHRY and CDR2 is SYGVKD. This CDR3 is 13 amino acids long. In DNA form, the CDR3 reads TGTGCCATCGAGGGGACTAGCGGATACGAGCAGTACTTC. This encodes CAIEGTSGYEQYF.

The chain recombines TRBV4-2 with TRBJ2-7; 7 bases fit TRBD2. V shed 0 bases and J 4 bases; nucleotides not matched to a gene: 6. The CDR3 consists of 15 residues. The V gene's germline CDR1 is LGHNA and CDR2 YNFKEQ. CDR3 amino acids: CASSQETSVKYEQYF. Here the CDR3 DNA reads TGTGCCAGCAGCCAAGAAACTAGCGTTAAGTACGAGCAGTACTTC.

The chain has TRBV6-5 and TRBJ2-7; weak D call: TRBD2 (5 bases). Trimming took 4 bases from V and 7 from J, leaving 20 bases between them. The V gene's germline CDR1 is MNHEY and CDR2 SVGAGI. The CDR3 sequence is 15 residues long. The CDR3 coding sequence is TGTGCCAGCAGTTCCGCCACGGACGGAACGGGGGAGCAGTACTTC. Amino acid sequence: CASSSATDGTGEQYF.

This chain links TRBV27 with TRBJ2-1; 10 bases match TRBD2. This CDR3 has 15 amino acids. CDR1 is MNHEY, CDR2 SMNVEV, per germline (reference sequence). V gave up 6 bases and J gave up 7 bases; unmatched junction bases: 9. CDR3: CASRPLSGRGNEQFF. The CDR3 DNA reads as TGTGCCAGCAGGCCCCTAAGCGGGAGGGGAAATGAGCAGTTCTTC.

This clone occurred once. The chain is built from TRBV7-2 and TRBJ2-1, with D tentatively TRBD2 (6 bases). Trimming pared 2 bases from V and 4 bases from J, leaving 21 bases between. Germline-derived CDR1 and CDR2 are SGHTA and FQGNSA. The CDR3 spans 18 residues. CDR3 in DNA: TGTGCCAGCAGCTTACGGGGGTTCGTGGGAGTAAGGTACAATGAGCAGTTCTTC. As protein: CASSLRGFVGVRYNEQFF.

This clone was counted a few times. The chain has TRBV9 and TRBJ1-4; 9 nucleotides line up with TRBD1. Germline V gene lookup returns CDR1 SGDLS and CDR2 YYNGEE. V lost 4 bases, J lost 5 bases, and 12 bases stayed unmatched. This CDR3 comprises 17 residues. CDR3 sequence (DNA): TGTGCCAGCAGCCCCGGTCGTTCCGGGACAGGGAATGAAAAACTGTTTTTT. Translated: CASSPGRSGTGNEKLFF.

This chain uses TRBV11-2 with TRBJ2-1; D remains ambiguous. The germline CDR1 and CDR2 sequences are SGHAT and FQNNGV. The CDR3 totals 15 residues. Trimming stripped 1 base from V and 7 bases from J, with 14 bases between. CDR3 coding DNA: TGTGCCAGCAGCTTAGCGAGACGACCCGGGAATGAGCAGTTCTTC. Translated: CASSLARRPGNEQFF.

This clone was recorded once. CDR3 nucleotide sequence: TGCGCCAGCAGTGCAACTAGCGGGATAGGCCCAGATACGCAGTATTTT. This gives the protein CASSATSGIGPDTQYF. The chain carries TRBV10-2 and TRBJ2-3, with 10 bases matching TRBD2. The trim removed 4 bases at V and 4 bases at J, leaving 8 bases unmatched. CDR1 WSHSY and CDR2 SAAADI come from the germline V gene. The CDR3 runs to 16 residues.

This chain connects TRBV27 to TRBJ2-5, with TRBD1 as a possible D gene (5 bases). The CDR3 spans 15 residues. V was clipped by 7 bases and J by 1 base, with 16 bases between them. Germline CDR1 and CDR2: MNHEY and SMNVEV (reference sequence). CDR3 amino acids: CASTPRGPGQETQYF. CDR3 coding DNA: TGTGCCAGCACCCCTAGGGGCCCGGGCCAAGAGACCCAGTACTTC.

This clone was counted a few times. This chain links TRBV10-3 with TRBJ1-1; D remains unclear. This CDR3 region has 11 residues. CDR1 is ENHRY and CDR2 is SYGVKD in the germline V gene. V was pared by 3 bases and J by 6 bases, with 5 bases between. The CDR3 coding sequence is TGTGCCATCAGTGAACACGCTGAAGCTTTCTTT. As protein: CAISEHAEAFF.

The chain links TRBV18 to TRBJ1-2, with D possibly TRBD1 on 6 matching bases. Germline V CDR1 and CDR2: KGHSH, LQKENI. CDR3 length: 12 residues. Trimming shortened V by 4 bases and J by 5 bases, and 8 bases separated the two germline ends. Here the CDR3 reads CASSRTDYGYTF. In DNA, the CDR3 is TGTGCCAGCTCACGGACAGATTATGGCTACACCTTC.